The 5 T cell receptor beta chains reported below all come from one sample, sequenced in a study of cytomegalovirus exposure and HLA in healthy donors. This PCR relied on a set of 60 Vbeta primers and 13 Jbeta primers. The assay was immunoSEQ multiplex PCR, and TCRdb's table has in-frame clones only and misses some. Among some 120,000 clones listed, approximately 69% were seen once. Source material: PBMCs. These receptors were taken from a middle-aged man in good health and CMV-seropositive.

This clone has only a few counts. The chain couples TRBV29-1 to TRBJ2-1; D is unresolved. V lost 7 bases and J lost 7, with 17 bases in between. The CDR3 spans 13 residues. Germline CDR1 SQVTM, CDR2 ANQGSEA. As DNA, the CDR3 is TGCAGCGCTAGACCGGTCGGAGAGAATGAGCAGTTCTTC. Translating gives CSARPVGENEQFF.

This clone has just one count. V gene TRBV7-2 combines with J gene TRBJ2-2; 13 bases are a match to TRBD2. Germline V gene data show CDR1 as SGHTA and CDR2 as FQGNSA. The V and J ends lost 6 bases and 7 bases, in that order; junction bases with no gene match: 8. CDR3 size: 16 residues. The CDR3 region has the DNA TGTGCCAGCAGGTCGACTAGCGGGGGGCGTGGCGGGGAGCTGTTTTTT. Its translation is CASRSTSGGRGGELFF.

The CDR3 loop is CASRDLAQPSYEQYF. CDR3 bases: TGTGCCAGCAGGGACTTGGCCCAACCTTCCTACGAGCAGTACTTC. The V and J genes are TRBV6-5 and TRBJ2-7, with D perhaps matching TRBD2 (5 bases). CDR1 MNHEY and CDR2 SVGAGI come from the germline V gene. Trimming left V 6 bases short and J 1 base short, with 16 bases between. The CDR3 extends over 15 amino acids.

The chain uses TRBV30 and TRBJ2-2; 9 bases agree with TRBD1. From germline, CDR1 is GTSNPN and CDR2 SVGIG (reference sequence). V shed 2 bases, J shed 8 bases, and the junction held 3 bases outside the gene matches. This CDR3 contains 13 residues. The CDR3, as DNA: TGTGCCTGGAGTTACAGGGGGCGAGGGGAGCTGTTTTTT. Protein: CAWSYRGRGELFF. Full variable domain (missing parts from reference TRBV30 and TRBJ2-2): SQTIHQWPATLVQPVGSPLSLECTVEGTSNPNLYWYRQAAGRGLQLLFYSVGIGQISSEVPQNLSASRPQDRQFILSSKKLLLSDSGFYLCAWSYRGRGELFFGEGSRLTVL.

The genes are TRBV27 and TRBJ2-3, with D possibly being TRBD1 (5 bases). The V end was cut by 2 bases, the J end by 0 bases, with 9 bases between. Looked up from germline, CDR1 is MNHEY and CDR2 is SMNVEV (reference sequence). The length of the CDR3 is 15 residues. The CDR3 coding sequence is TGTGCCAGCAGTTTAATAGGGGTTAGCACAGATACGCAGTATTTT. This translates into CASSLIGVSTDTQYF.